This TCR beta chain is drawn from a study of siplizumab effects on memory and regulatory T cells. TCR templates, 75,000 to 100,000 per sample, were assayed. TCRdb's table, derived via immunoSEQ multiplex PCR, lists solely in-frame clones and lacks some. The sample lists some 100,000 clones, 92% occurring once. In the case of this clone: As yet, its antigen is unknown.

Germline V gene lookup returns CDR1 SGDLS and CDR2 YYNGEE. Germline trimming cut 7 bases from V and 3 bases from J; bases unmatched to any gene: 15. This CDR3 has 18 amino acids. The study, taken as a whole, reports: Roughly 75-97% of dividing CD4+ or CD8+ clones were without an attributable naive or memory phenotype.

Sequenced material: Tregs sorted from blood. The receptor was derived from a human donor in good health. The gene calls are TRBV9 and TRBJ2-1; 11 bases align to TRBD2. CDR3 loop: CASGRGTGLAGLYNEQFF. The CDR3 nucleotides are TGTGCCAGCGGTCGGGGGACCGGACTAGCGGGCCTCTACAATGAGCAGTTCTTC. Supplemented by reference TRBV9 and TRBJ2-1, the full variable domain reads DSGVTQTPKHLITATGQRVTLRCSPRSGDLSVYWYQQSLDQGLQFLIQYYNGEERAKGNILERFSAQQFPDLHSELNLSSLELGDSALYFCASGRGTGLAGLYNEQFFGPGTRLTVL.